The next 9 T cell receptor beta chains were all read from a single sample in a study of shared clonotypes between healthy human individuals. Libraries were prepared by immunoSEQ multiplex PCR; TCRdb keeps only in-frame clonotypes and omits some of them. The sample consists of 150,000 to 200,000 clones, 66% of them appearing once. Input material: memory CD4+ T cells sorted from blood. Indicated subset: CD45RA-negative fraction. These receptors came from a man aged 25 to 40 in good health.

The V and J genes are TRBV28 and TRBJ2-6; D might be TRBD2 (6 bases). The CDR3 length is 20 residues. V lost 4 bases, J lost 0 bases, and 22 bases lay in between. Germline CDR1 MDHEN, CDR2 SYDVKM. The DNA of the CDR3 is TGTGCCAGCAGTTCGATGCGGTGGGGAGGTGCTAGCTCTGGGGCCAACGTCCTGACTTTC. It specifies CASSSMRWGGASSGANVLTF. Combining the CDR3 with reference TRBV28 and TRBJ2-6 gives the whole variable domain DVKVTQSSRYLVKRTGEKVFLECVQDMDHENMFWYRQDPGLGLRLIYFSYDVKMKEKGDIPEGYSVSREKKERFSLILESASTNQTSMYLCASSSMRWGGASSGANVLTFGAGSRLTVL.

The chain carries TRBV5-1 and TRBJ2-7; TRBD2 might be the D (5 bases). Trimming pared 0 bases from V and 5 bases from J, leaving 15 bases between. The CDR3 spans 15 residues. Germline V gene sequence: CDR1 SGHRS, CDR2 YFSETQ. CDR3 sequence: CASSLAGVGSNEQYF. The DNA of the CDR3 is TGCGCCAGCAGCTTGGCCGGGGTAGGGAGTAACGAGCAGTACTTC.

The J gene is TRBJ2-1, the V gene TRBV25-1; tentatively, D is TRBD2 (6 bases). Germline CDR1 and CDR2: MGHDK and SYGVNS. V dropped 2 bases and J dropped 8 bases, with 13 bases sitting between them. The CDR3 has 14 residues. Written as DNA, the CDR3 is TGTGCCAGCAGTGAACAGGAGGGGTCCCATGAGCAGTTCTTC. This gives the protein CASSEQEGSHEQFF.

CDR3 amino acids: CAISKGYQETQYF. CDR3 nucleotides: TGTGCTATCTCAAAAGGATACCAAGAGACCCAGTACTTC. This chain joins TRBV7-7 and TRBJ2-5; D remains unclear. Per germline, CDR1 SSHAT and CDR2 FNYEAQ (reference sequence). The CDR3 consists of 13 residues.

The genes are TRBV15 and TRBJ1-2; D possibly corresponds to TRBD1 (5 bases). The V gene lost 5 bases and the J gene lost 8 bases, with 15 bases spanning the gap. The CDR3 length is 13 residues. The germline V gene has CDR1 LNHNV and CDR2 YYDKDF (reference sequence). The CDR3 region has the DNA TGTGCCACCAGCCGCCCCGGGGGTTTCGGCTACACCTTC. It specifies CATSRPGGFGYTF.

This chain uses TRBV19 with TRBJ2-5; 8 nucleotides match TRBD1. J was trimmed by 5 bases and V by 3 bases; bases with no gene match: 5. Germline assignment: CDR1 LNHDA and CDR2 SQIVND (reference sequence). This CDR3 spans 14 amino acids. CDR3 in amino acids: CASSISDRVETQYF. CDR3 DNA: TGTGCCAGTAGTATCTCGGACAGGGTGGAGACCCAGTACTTC.

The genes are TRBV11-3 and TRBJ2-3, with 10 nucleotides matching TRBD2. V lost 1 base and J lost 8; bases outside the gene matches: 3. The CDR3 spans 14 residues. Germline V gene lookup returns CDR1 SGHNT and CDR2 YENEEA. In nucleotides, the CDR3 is TGTGCCAGCAGCTTAGGGACTAGCGGATCTACGCAGTATTTT. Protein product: CASSLGTSGSTQYF.

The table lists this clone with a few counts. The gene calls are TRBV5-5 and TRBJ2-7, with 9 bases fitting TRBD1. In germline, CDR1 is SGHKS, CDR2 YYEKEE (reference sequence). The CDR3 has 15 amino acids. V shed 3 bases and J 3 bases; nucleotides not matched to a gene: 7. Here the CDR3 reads CASSWLLDRGYEQYF. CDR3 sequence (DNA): TGTGCCAGCAGCTGGCTTCTGGACAGGGGCTACGAGCAGTACTTC. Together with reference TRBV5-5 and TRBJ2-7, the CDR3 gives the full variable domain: DAGVTQSPTHLIKTRGQQVTLRCSPISGHKSVSWYQQVLGQGPQFIFQYYEKEERGRGNFPDRFSARQFPNYSSELNVNALLLGDSALYLCASSWLLDRGYEQYFGPGTRLTVT.

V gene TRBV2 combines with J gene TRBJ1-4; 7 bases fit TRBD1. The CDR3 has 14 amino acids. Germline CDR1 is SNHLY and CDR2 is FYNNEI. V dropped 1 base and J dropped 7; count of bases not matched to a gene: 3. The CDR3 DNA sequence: TGTGCCAGCAGTGAAGGACAGGGCGGTGAAAAACTGTTTTTT. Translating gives CASSEGQGGEKLFF.